This T cell receptor beta chain appears in the sequencing data of a study of blood T cell repertoires in COVID-19 (dated by TCRdb to the early 2020s). Regarding the complete study: Samples from collaborators originated in the United States, Italy and Spain and spanned both the acute and convalescent phases of COVID-19. Where HLA class I and class II types were available, the types were taken from metadata supplied by the sample provider, not from assay-based typing. The sample metadata nearly always contained a de-identified subject ID, COVID-19 status, age in years and sex. The dataset comprised deeply sampled blood TCRbeta repertoires from subjects exposed to, actively infected with, or recovered from COVID-19. The prospective study material was composed of cDNA or gDNA derived from T cells, B-cell-depleted T cells, or PBMCs. The repertoires were made available in a free public database intended to serve as a resource for research on the immune response to SARS-CoV-2. Samples came from the ongoing ImmuneRACE study (first 160 participants) plus 1,254 subjects from 6 global collaborators.

V sheds 4 bases and J sheds 2 bases, leaving 11 bases between their ends. The CDR3 covers 14 residues, taking in both the cysteine and the phenylalanine. Only the CDR3 DNA is retained, 42 bases long and in frame from the first base. CDR1 and CDR2 are read off the germline V gene as MNHEY and SVGAGI. TCRbeta CDR3 regions were amplified from genomic DNA by means of the immunoSEQ Assay, a bias-controlled multiplex PCR. The authors' pipeline ran thus. The number of nucleated cells in each sample was estimated by amplification of reference gene primers within the assay. Sequence reads were collapsed and filtered to measure the absolute abundance of every unique TCRbeta CDR3 rearrangement. For each sample, productive Simpson clonality was calculated by taking the square root of Simpson's diversity index across productive rearrangements. In its TCRdb copy, this immuneACCESS table keeps in-frame sequences only and misses some clones. Where compared with another copy, unresolved V genes explain less than half of these, and the others have no known cause. The D gene and trimming were derived from the DNA, and the V and J assignments and clone size from that table. This sample gives a few hundred thousand clones in total; 75% to 90% of them show up just once. In total, the top ten clones hold roughly 2.3% of the sample.

Concerning this clone itself: Its antigen is not yet known. Base-call qualities are not available, and no considerably larger clone is one nucleotide away.

Participants in the prospective study were aged 18 to 89 years, lived in about two dozen United States geographic areas, and enrolled through a virtual design. In the prospective study, participants were assigned to cohorts based on the clinical history participants reported in a screening survey and a study questionnaire. For ImmuneRACE Cohort 3, a participant was defined as recovered based on two consecutive negative NP/OP PCR tests, clearance by a healthcare professional, or resolution of symptoms. Each participant in the prospective study had whole blood, serum and a nasopharyngeal or oropharyngeal swab collected by mobile phlebotomists. Additional blood draws and questionnaires over an approximately two-month period could optionally be provided by prospective study participants. Blood samples from the prospective study were shipped frozen or at room temperature prior to DNA extraction. Findings and caveats that apply to the study as a whole: The amount of clinical and demographic metadata varied by source and participant and was provided uncurated.

This chain is built from TRBV6-5 and TRBJ1-2; no D gene can be assigned with confidence. Specimen: PBMCs or T cells enriched from blood (not recorded which). This TCR came from a woman aged 18-30 years who had recovered from COVID-19. In nucleotides, the sequence is TGTGCCAGCAGTTCCCCGGGAACGAACTATGGCTACACCTTC. It translates to CASSSPGTNYGYTF.